The 31 T cell receptor beta chains reported below all come from one sample, sequenced in a study of T cell responses to AZD1222 COVID-19 vaccine. Profiled with immunoSEQ multiplex PCR; TCRdb holds only in-frame clones, not every one. Seen here are 95,000 or so clones, over 85% observed once, and the top ten hold about 3%. The source was peripheral blood, collected on day 0 of MenACWY control vaccination. Receptors were obtained from an adult in good health.

V and J are TRBV4-3 and TRBJ2-1, with 14 bases identical to TRBD2. Germline V gives CDR1 LGHNA, CDR2 YSLEER. V lost 5 bases to trimming and J lost 8 bases; unmatched junction nucleotides: 5. The CDR3 has 15 amino acids. The DNA of the CDR3 is TGCGCCAGCAGCAGCGGACTAGCGGGGGGTTATGAGCAGTTCTTC. Its protein product is CASSSGLAGGYEQFF.

The rearrangement links TRBV5-6 to TRBJ2-4, with D unresolved. The CDR3 extends over 12 amino acids. Germline CDR1 SGHDT, CDR2 YYEEEE. Trimming shortened V by 0 bases and J by 9 bases, and 7 bases separated the two germline ends. The CDR3 DNA sequence: TGTGCCAGCAGCTTGGTAGGCTCCATTCAGTACTTC. This codes for CASSLVGSIQYF. Full variable domain (outside the CDR3, taken from reference TRBV5-6 and TRBJ2-4): DAGVTQSPTHLIKTRGQQVTLRCSPKSGHDTVSWYQQALGQGPQFIFQYYEEEERQRGNFPDRFSGHQFPNYSSELNVNALLLGDSALYLCASSLVGSIQYFGAGTRLSVL.

DNA of the CDR3: TGTGCCAGCAGCCACACAGATACGCAGTATTTT. It is translated as CASSHTDTQYF. The chain uses TRBV7-2 and TRBJ2-3; D gene uncertain. V was trimmed by 5 bases and J by 2 bases, leaving 2 bases between them. The CDR3 sequence is 11 residues long. In germline, CDR1 is SGHTA, CDR2 FQGNSA.

The chain recombines TRBV23-1 with TRBJ1-2, with D unresolved. TRBV23-1 is an ORF for which the function is uncertain. The V end lost 0 bases, the J end lost 9 bases, and 14 bases lay between the germline ends. The CDR3 sequence is 14 residues long. The CDR3: CASSQSRKTVSYTF. The CDR3 DNA sequence: TGCGCCAGCAGTCAATCTCGGAAGACGGTGAGCTACACCTTC.

The genes are TRBV10-3 and TRBJ2-3; 12 bases line up with TRBD2. Trimming at V came to 7 bases and at J to 1 base, leaving 3 bases not matched to a gene. The germline CDR1 and CDR2 sequences are ENHRY and SYGVKD. This CDR3 has 15 residues. The CDR3 nucleotides are TGTGCCATCACCTGGACTAGCGGGGGCACAGATACGCAGTATTTT. Protein: CAITWTSGGTDTQYF.

This clone was counted once. J is TRBJ1-3 and V is TRBV5-4; D gene unclear. Germline V gene sequence: CDR1 SGHNT, CDR2 YYREEE (reference sequence). There are 14 residues in the CDR3. The germline V and J ends were trimmed by 0 bases and 4 bases, with 8 bases remaining between them. The DNA of the CDR3 is TGTGCCAGCAGCTTGGGTGTCGGCGGAAACACCATATATTTT. This codes for CASSLGVGGNTIYF. Combining the CDR3 with reference TRBV5-4 and TRBJ1-3 gives the whole variable domain ETGVTQSPTHLIKTRGQQVTLRCSSQSGHNTVSWYQQALGQGPQFIFQYYREEENGRGNFPPRFSGLQFPNYSSELNVNALELDDSALYLCASSLGVGGNTIYFGEGSWLTVV.

The V gene is TRBV4-3, the J gene TRBJ2-4; D is ambiguous. The CDR3 covers 14 residues. Germline CDR1 LGHNA, CDR2 YSLEER. Trimming removed 4 bases from V and 0 bases from J, with 7 bases in between. The CDR3 here is CASSPYLAKNIQYF. CDR3 nucleotides: TGCGCCAGCAGCCCCTACTTAGCCAAAAACATTCAGTACTTC.

The chain recombines TRBV9 with TRBJ2-3; a weak D match, TRBD2 (6 bases). The ends were cut back, 0 bases at V and 6 bases at J, with 14 bases in the middle. The CDR3 runs 15 residues. Germline V gene sequence: CDR1 SGDLS, CDR2 YYNGEE. The CDR3 sequence: CASSVAVTSRDTQYF. CDR3 sequence (DNA): TGTGCCAGCAGCGTAGCCGTGACTAGTAGGGATACGCAGTATTTT.

V and J are TRBV6-5 and TRBJ2-7; 7 bases line up with TRBD2. The CDR3 extends over 13 amino acids. Germline CDR1 and CDR2: MNHEY and SVGAGI. The V segment lost 10 bases and the J segment 3 bases; nucleotides outside the gene matches: 9. DNA for the CDR3: TGTGCCACTGGCGGGGGTGCGGGCTACGAGCAGTACTTC. It encodes CATGGGAGYEQYF.

The genes are TRBV18 and TRBJ2-1; 8 positions agree with TRBD1. Germline CDR1 KGHSH, CDR2 LQKENI. V trimming: 6 bases; J trimming: 7 bases; junction bases outside the gene matches: 5. This CDR3 has 13 residues. This CDR3 reads CASSPGQGNEQFF. The CDR3 DNA follows: TGTGCCAGCTCTCCAGGACAGGGTAATGAGCAGTTCTTC.

The chain uses TRBV10-1 and TRBJ2-1; 10 bases agree with TRBD1. This CDR3 contains 15 residues. Germline V lookup: CDR1 WNHNN, CDR2 SYGVQD (reference sequence). After removal of 6 bases from V and 6 bases from J, the junction contained 8 bases not matched to a gene. Written as DNA, the CDR3 is TGCGCCAGCAGCGGGGACAGGGGAAGCCTCAATGAGCAGTTCTTC. This translates into CASSGDRGSLNEQFF.

This clone came up a few times. The chain recombines TRBV4-3 with TRBJ2-1; 9 positions agree with TRBD2. J was trimmed by 12 bases and V by 3 bases; bases with no gene match: 12. CDR3 size: 15 residues. The V gene's germline CDR1 is LGHNA and CDR2 YSLEER. As DNA, the CDR3 is TGCGCCAGCAGCCAGGACCGTAGCGGGGGATACGGGCAGTTCTTC. The encoded protein is CASSQDRSGGYGQFF.

The chain employs TRBV28 and TRBJ2-7, with 9 bases that match TRBD1. In germline, CDR1 is MDHEN, CDR2 SYDVKM. This CDR3 comprises 16 residues. Trimming took 8 bases from V and 0 from J; bases not matched to a gene: 11. The CDR3 region is CASGFKTGGASYEQYF. The CDR3 bases are TGTGCCAGCGGATTCAAAACAGGGGGCGCCTCCTACGAGCAGTACTTC.

This rearrangement joins TRBV27 to TRBJ2-3; D is ambiguous. The CDR3 sequence is 12 residues long. V was cut by 2 bases and J by 10 bases, with 10 bases left in between. Germline CDR1 reads MNHEY; CDR2 reads SMNVEV (reference sequence). Here the CDR3 reads CASSLIGEAQYF. CDR3 nucleotide sequence: TGTGCCAGCAGTTTAATCGGAGAGGCGCAGTATTTT.

This chain joins TRBV30 and TRBJ1-3, with D unresolved. V was pared by 2 bases and J by 0 bases, with 8 bases between. The germline CDR1 and CDR2 sequences are GTSNPN and SVGIG (reference sequence). The CDR3 has 14 residues. The CDR3 loop is CAWSYTISGNTIYF. The CDR3 nucleotides read TGTGCCTGGAGTTACACTATCTCTGGAAACACCATATATTTT.

The chain links TRBV19 to TRBJ1-6, with D possibly TRBD1 on 5 matching bases. Germline V lookup: CDR1 LNHDA, CDR2 SQIVND (reference sequence). The CDR3 has 16 residues. Trimming cost V 6 bases and J 7 bases, with 19 bases left between them. The CDR3 loop reads CASRTGQGIGNSPLHF. The CDR3 DNA sequence: TGTGCCAGTAGGACTGGTCAGGGAATAGGCAATTCACCCCTCCACTTT.

V usage is TRBV6-2 or TRBV6-3 and J usage is TRBJ1-5; 9 nucleotides align to TRBD1. J lost 5 bases, V lost 4 bases, and 6 bases had no gene match. The CDR3 is made up of 15 amino acids. From germline, CDR1 is MNHEY and CDR2 SVGEGT. The CDR3 here is CASSSRDRADQPQHF. For the CDR3, the DNA is TGTGCCAGCAGTTCTCGGGACAGGGCAGATCAGCCCCAGCATTTT.

The chain combines TRBV2 with TRBJ1-4; TRBD1 matches at 7 bases. Trimming took 2 bases from V and 3 from J; bases not matched to a gene: 3. The CDR3 consists of 15 residues. Germline V CDR1 and CDR2: SNHLY, FYNNEI. CDR3 in amino acids: CASSESGTANEKLFF. CDR3 nucleotide sequence: TGTGCCAGCAGTGAATCCGGGACAGCTAATGAAAAACTGTTTTTT.

The chain has TRBV19 and TRBJ1-6; TRBD1 aligns across 7 bases. The length of the CDR3 is 15 residues. Germline CDR1 and CDR2: LNHDA and SQIVND (reference sequence). J lost 6 bases, V lost 5 bases, and 7 bases had no gene match. CDR3 DNA sequence: TGTGCCAGTAGTCTACAGGGGATCGGTAATTCACCCCTCCACTTT. It yields the protein CASSLQGIGNSPLHF.

This clone appeared a single time. The rearrangement uses TRBV6-5 and TRBJ1-2; D is undetermined. Trimming removed 2 bases at V and 2 bases at J, with 6 bases between. Germline CDR1 is MNHEY and CDR2 is SVGAGI. This CDR3 spans 13 amino acids. This chain's CDR3 is CASSYTRNYGYTF. CDR3 bases: TGTGCCAGCAGTTACACCCGAAACTATGGCTACACCTTC.

Worth noting for this clone: An end of the junction differs from the germline gene, which may be a read error. Other DNA variants within this sample encode the same CDR3. The genes are TRBV12-5 and TRBJ2-4; D gene ambiguous. Germline V gives CDR1 LGHNT, CDR2 FRNRAP. This CDR3 comprises 17 residues. CDR3 coding DNA: TGTGCTAGTGGTTTGGTATTGGGCGTAGTGGCCAAAAACATTCAGTACTTT. Its translation is CASGLVLGVVAKNIQYF. The whole variable domain, remainder taken from reference TRBV12-5 and TRBJ2-4, is DARVTQTPRHKVTEMGQEVTMRCQPILGHNTVFWYRQTMMQGLELLAYFRNRAPLDDSGMPKDRFSAEMPDATLATLKIQPSEPRDSAVYFCASGLVLGVVAKNIQYFGAGTRLSVL.

The rearrangement joins TRBV19 to TRBJ1-4, with 7 positions matching TRBD1. The CDR3 sequence is 16 residues long. Unmatched junction bases numbered 8, after V lost 5 bases and J lost 2 bases. Germline lookup yields CDR1 LNHDA and CDR2 SQIVND (reference sequence). This chain's CDR3 is CASSSTTGVTNEKLFF. CDR3 nucleotides: TGTGCCAGTAGTTCGACCACAGGGGTGACTAATGAAAAACTGTTTTTT.

The chain is built from TRBV10-2 and TRBJ1-1, with D tentatively TRBD1 (6 bases). The ends were cut back, 7 bases at V and 2 bases at J, with 14 bases in the middle. The CDR3 has 14 residues. Germline V gene sequence: CDR1 WSHSY, CDR2 SAAADI. The chain's CDR3 is CASTQRGSNTEAFF. The CDR3 nucleotides read TGCGCCAGCACCCAAAGGGGGTCTAACACTGAAGCTTTCTTT.

The rearrangement uses TRBV29-1 and TRBJ1-1; D is possibly TRBD1 (6 bases). The length of the CDR3 is 12 residues. Germline V gives CDR1 SQVTM, CDR2 ANQGSEA. V lost 6 bases and J lost 4, with 12 bases in between. The CDR3: CSVRKGVTEAFF. In DNA, the CDR3 is TGCAGCGTACGCAAGGGGGTCACTGAAGCTTTCTTT. Combining the CDR3 with reference TRBV29-1 and TRBJ1-1 gives the whole variable domain SAVISQKPSRDICQRGTSLTIQCQVDSQVTMMFWYRQQPGQSLTLIATANQGSEATYESGFVIDKFPISRPNLTFSTLTVSNMSPEDSSIYLCSVRKGVTEAFFGQGTRLTVV.

The chain has TRBV27 and TRBJ1-1; no firm D call. Germline CDR1 and CDR2: MNHEY and SMNVEV (reference sequence). The CDR3 has 14 residues. The V gene lost 7 bases and the J gene lost 4 bases, with 16 bases spanning the gap. The CDR3 sequence: CASTPVGRSTEAFF. Written as DNA, the CDR3 is TGTGCCAGCACCCCCGTGGGCAGAAGCACTGAAGCTTTCTTT.

The V and J genes are TRBV9 and TRBJ2-3; 7 nucleotides line up with TRBD2. V lost 0 bases, J lost 1 base, and 5 bases stayed unmatched. The CDR3 sequence is 16 residues long. Germline CDR1 SGDLS, CDR2 YYNGEE. In DNA, the CDR3 is TGTGCCAGCAGCGTAGTTTCCCTAGCGGGCACAGATACGCAGTATTTT. Protein sequence: CASSVVSLAGTDTQYF.

The genes are TRBV6-2 or TRBV6-3 and TRBJ2-1; possibly TRBD1 for D (5 bases). Germline assignment: CDR1 MNHEY and CDR2 SVGEGT. Deletions cut 6 bases from V and 7 bases from J, with 19 bases between. This CDR3 is built from 15 residues. The DNA for the CDR3 is TGTGCCAGCAGCCCAGGGTTTAAGACCCAAAATGAGCAGTTCTTC. This gives the protein CASSPGFKTQNEQFF.

The V call is TRBV27, the J call TRBJ2-5; 7 bases are shared with TRBD2. J was trimmed by 4 bases and V by 3 bases; bases with no gene match: 8. Looked up from germline, CDR1 is MNHEY and CDR2 is SMNVEV (reference sequence). The CDR3 runs 15 residues. CDR3 coding DNA: TGTGCCAGCAGTTTCCGACTAGCAGGTTTAGAGACCCAGTACTTC. This sequence encodes CASSFRLAGLETQYF.

The V gene is TRBV3-1 (or the pseudogene TRBV3-2), the J gene TRBJ1-5; D unclear. This CDR3 spans 14 amino acids. V dropped 3 bases and J dropped 4 bases, with 10 bases sitting between them. CDR1 is LGHDT and CDR2 is YNNKEL in the germline V gene (reference sequence). The CDR3: CASSQGLLNQPQHF. Here the CDR3 DNA reads TGTGCCAGCAGCCAGGGCTTATTGAATCAGCCCCAGCATTTT.

The CDR3 sequence: CASSIDYWTGVPGANVLTF. Here the CDR3 DNA reads TGTGCCAGTAGTATAGATTATTGGACAGGGGTCCCTGGGGCCAACGTCCTGACTTTC. The chain joins TRBV19 to TRBJ2-6, with 9 bases matching TRBD1. The CDR3 length is 19 residues. The V gene end was trimmed by 0 bases and the J gene end by 2 bases; junction bases not matched to a gene: 8. The germline CDR1 and CDR2 sequences are LNHDA and SQIVND (reference sequence).

The V and J genes are TRBV9 and TRBJ1-3, with D perhaps TRBD1 (6 bases). There are 15 residues in the CDR3. Germline V CDR1 and CDR2: SGDLS, YYNGEE. Trimming cost V 2 bases and J 2 bases, with 11 bases left between them. This CDR3 reads CASSVGGATGNTIYF. DNA of the CDR3: TGTGCCAGCAGCGTTGGGGGGGCGACTGGAAACACCATATATTTT.